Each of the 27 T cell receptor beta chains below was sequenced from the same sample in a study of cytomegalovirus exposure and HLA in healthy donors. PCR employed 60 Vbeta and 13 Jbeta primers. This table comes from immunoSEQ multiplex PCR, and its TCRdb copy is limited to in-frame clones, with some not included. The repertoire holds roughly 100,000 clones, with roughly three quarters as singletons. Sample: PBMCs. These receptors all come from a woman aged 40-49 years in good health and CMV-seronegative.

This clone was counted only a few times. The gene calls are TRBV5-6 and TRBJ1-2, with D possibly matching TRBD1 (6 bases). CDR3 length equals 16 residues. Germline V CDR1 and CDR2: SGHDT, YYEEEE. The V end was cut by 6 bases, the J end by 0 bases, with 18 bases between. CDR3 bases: TGTGCCAGCACCACAGTGACAGGCACAGCTAACTATGGCTACACCTTC. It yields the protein CASTTVTGTANYGYTF.

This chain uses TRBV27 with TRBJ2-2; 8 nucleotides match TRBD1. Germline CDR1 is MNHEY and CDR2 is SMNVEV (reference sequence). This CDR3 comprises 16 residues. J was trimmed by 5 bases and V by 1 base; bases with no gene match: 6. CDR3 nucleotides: TGTGCCAGCAGTTTATGGCCAGGGGGCGTAACCGGGGAGCTGTTTTTT. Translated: CASSLWPGGVTGELFF.

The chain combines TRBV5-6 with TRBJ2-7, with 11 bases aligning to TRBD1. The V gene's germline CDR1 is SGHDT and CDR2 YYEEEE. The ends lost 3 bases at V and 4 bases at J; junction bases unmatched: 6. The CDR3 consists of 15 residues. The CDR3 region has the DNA TGTGCCAGCAGCTCCACGGGGACAGGGGGGTACGAGCAGTACTTC. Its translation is CASSSTGTGGYEQYF.

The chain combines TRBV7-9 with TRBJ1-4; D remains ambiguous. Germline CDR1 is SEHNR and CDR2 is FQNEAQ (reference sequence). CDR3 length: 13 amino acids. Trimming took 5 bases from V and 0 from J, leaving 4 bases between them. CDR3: CASSHSTNEKLFF. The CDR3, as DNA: TGTGCCAGCAGCCATTCAACTAATGAAAAACTGTTTTTT.

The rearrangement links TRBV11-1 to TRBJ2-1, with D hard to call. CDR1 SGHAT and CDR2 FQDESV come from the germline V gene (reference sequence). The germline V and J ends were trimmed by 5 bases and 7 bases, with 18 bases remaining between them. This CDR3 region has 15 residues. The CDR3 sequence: CASSTVAAKRNEQFF. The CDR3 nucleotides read TGTGCCAGCAGCACCGTGGCGGCGAAGAGGAATGAGCAGTTCTTC.

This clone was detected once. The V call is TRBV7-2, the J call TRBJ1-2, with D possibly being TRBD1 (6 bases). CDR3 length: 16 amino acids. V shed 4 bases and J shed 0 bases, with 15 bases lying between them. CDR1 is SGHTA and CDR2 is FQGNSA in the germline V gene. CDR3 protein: CASSSGQQTSNYGYTF. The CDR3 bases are TGTGCCAGCAGCTCCGGACAGCAAACGTCTAACTATGGCTACACCTTC.

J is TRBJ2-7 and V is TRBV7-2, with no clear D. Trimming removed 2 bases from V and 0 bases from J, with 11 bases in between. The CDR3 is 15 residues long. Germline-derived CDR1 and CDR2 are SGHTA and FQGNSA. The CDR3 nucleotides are TGTGCCAGCAGCTTAAAGAGAGAAAGCTCCTACGAGCAGTACTTC. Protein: CASSLKRESSYEQYF.

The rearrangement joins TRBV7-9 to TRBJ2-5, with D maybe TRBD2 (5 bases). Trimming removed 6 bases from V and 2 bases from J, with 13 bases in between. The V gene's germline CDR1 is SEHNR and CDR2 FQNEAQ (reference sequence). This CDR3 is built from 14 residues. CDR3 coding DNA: TGTGCCAGCAGAAAACTGGACTTTCAAGAGACCCAGTACTTC. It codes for CASRKLDFQETQYF.

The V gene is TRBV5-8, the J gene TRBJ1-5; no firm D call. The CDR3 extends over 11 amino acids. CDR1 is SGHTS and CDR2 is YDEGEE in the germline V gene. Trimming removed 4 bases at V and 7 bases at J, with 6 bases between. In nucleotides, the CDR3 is TGTGCCAGCAGCCCCGAGCAGCCCCAGCATTTT. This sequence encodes CASSPEQPQHF.

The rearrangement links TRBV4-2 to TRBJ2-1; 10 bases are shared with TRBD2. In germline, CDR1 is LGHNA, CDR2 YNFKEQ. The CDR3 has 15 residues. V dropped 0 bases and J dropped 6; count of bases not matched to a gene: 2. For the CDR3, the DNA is TGTGCCAGCAGCCAAGATAGACTAGCGGGCAATGAGCAGTTCTTC. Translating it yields CASSQDRLAGNEQFF.

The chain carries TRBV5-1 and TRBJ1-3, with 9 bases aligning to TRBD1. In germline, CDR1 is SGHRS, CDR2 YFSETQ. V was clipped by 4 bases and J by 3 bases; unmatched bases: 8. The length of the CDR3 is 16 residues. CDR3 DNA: TGCGCCAGCAGCCCTGCCGGGACAGGGAATGGAAACACCATATATTTT. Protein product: CASSPAGTGNGNTIYF.

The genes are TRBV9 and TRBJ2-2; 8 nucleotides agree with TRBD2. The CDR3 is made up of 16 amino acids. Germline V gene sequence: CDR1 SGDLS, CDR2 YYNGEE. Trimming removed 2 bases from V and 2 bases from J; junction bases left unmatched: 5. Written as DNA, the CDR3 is TGTGCCAGCAGCGTCGGCGGGGGGCCTAACACCGGGGAGCTGTTTTTT. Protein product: CASSVGGGPNTGELFF.

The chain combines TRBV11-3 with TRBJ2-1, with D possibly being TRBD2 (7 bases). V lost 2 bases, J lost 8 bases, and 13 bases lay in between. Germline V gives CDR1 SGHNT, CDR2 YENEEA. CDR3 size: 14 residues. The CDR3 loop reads CASSLSGGRDEQFF. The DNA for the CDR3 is TGTGCCAGCAGCTTATCGGGGGGCAGGGATGAGCAGTTCTTC.

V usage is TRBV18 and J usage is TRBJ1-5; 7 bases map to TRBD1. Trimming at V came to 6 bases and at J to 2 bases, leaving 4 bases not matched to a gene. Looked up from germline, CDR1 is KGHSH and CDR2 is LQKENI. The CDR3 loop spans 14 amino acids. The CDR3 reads CASSVGTGNQPQHF. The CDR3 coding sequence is TGTGCCAGCTCGGTTGGGACAGGCAATCAGCCCCAGCATTTT.

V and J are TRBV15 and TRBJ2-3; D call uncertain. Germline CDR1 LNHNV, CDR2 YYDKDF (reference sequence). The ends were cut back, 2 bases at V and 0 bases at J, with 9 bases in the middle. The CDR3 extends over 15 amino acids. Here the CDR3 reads CATSRQTGSTDTQYF. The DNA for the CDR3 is TGTGCCACCAGCAGACAGACGGGTAGCACAGATACGCAGTATTTT.

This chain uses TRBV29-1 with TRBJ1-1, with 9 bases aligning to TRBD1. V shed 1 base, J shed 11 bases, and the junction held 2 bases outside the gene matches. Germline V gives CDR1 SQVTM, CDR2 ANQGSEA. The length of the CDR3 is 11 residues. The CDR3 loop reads CSVEGDRAAFF. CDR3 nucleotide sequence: TGCAGCGTTGAAGGGGACAGGGCTGCTTTCTTT.

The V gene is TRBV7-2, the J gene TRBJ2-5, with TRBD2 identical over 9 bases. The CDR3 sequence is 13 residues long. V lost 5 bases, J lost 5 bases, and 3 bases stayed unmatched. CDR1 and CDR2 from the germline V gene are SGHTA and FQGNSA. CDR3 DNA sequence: TGTGCCAGCAGCGACGGACTAGCGGAGACCCAGTACTTC. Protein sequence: CASSDGLAETQYF.

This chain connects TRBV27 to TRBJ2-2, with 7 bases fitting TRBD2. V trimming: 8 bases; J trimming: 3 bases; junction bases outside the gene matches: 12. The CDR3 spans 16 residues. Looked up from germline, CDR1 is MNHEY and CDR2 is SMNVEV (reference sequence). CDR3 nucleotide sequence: TGTGCCAGCTCCTGGGACGCGGGGGTCGACACCGGGGAGCTGTTTTTT. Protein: CASSWDAGVDTGELFF.

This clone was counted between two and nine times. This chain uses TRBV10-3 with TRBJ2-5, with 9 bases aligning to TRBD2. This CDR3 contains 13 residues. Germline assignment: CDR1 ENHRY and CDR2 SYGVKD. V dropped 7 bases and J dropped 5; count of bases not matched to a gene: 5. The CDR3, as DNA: TGTGCCATCAAGCTAGCGGGGACTGAGACCCAGTACTTC. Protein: CAIKLAGTETQYF.

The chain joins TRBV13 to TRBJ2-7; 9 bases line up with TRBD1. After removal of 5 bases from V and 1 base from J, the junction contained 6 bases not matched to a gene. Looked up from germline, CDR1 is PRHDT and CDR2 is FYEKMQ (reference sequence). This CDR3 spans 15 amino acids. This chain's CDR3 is CASSLDDRGSYEQYF. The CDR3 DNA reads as TGTGCCAGCAGCCTAGATGACAGGGGGTCCTACGAGCAGTACTTC.

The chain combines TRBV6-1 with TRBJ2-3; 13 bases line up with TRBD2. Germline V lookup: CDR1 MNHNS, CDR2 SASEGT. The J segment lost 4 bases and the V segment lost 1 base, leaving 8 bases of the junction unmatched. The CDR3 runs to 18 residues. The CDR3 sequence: CASSEDRLAGGRADTQYF. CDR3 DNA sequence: TGTGCCAGCAGTGAAGATAGACTAGCGGGGGGTAGGGCAGATACGCAGTATTTT.

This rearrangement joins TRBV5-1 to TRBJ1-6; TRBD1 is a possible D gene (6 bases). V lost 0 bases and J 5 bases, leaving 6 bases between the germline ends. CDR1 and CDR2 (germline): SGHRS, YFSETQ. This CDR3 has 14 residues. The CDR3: CASSLDRDNSPLHF. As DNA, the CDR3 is TGCGCCAGCAGCTTGGACAGGGATAATTCACCCCTCCACTTT.

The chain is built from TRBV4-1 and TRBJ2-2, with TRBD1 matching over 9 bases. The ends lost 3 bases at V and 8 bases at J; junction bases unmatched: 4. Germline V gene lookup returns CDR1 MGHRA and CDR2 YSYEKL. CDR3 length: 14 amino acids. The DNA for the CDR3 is TGCGCCAGCAGCCACGGGACAGGGTATGGGGAGCTGTTTTTT. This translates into CASSHGTGYGELFF.

CDR3 DNA sequence: TGTGCCAGCAGTCCCACGGGACAGGTTTACAATGAGCAGTTCTTC. This translates into CASSPTGQVYNEQFF. This chain joins TRBV6-1 and TRBJ2-1, with 8 bases aligning to TRBD1. The V segment lost 5 bases and the J segment 4 bases; nucleotides outside the gene matches: 7. Germline CDR1 is MNHNS and CDR2 is SASEGT. The CDR3 covers 15 residues.

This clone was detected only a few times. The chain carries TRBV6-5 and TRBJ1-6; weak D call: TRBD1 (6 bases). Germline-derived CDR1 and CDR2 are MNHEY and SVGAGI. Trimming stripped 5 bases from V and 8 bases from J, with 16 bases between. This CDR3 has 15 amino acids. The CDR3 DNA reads TGTGCCAGCAGTCCCACGAACTACAGGGATTCACCCCTCCACTTT. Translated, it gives CASSPTNYRDSPLHF.

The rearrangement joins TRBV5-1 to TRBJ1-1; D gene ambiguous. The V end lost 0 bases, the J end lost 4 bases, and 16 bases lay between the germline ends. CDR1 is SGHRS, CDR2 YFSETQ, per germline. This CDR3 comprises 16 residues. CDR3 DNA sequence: TGCGCCAGCAGCTTGGCCGGGCAGGAGGTTGGCACTGAAGCTTTCTTT. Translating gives CASSLAGQEVGTEAFF. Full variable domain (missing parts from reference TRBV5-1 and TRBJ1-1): KAGVTQTPRYLIKTRGQQVTLSCSPISGHRSVSWYQQTPGQGLQFLFEYFSETQRNKGNFPGRFSGRQFSNSRSEMNVSTLELGDSALYLCASSLAGQEVGTEAFFGQGTRLTVV.

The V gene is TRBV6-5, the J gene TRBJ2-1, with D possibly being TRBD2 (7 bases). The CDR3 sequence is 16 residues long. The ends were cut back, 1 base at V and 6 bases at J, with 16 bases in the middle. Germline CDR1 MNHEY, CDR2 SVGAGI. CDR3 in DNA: TGTGCCAGCAGTTACTTTGGGGAGGGGGGGGCCAATGAGCAGTTCTTC. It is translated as CASSYFGEGGANEQFF.